This T cell receptor (beta chain) was observed in a study of post-analysis software for immune sequencing data. Study in general: Disease courses included relapsing-remitting, secondary progressive and progressive-relapsing multiple sclerosis. Study-wide results and caveats: Normalized Chao1 diversity was significantly reduced in patients versus controls. Under the F measure, samples that were prepared in one batch clustered strongly together. Comparison of patients with controls showed five TRBV segments more frequent in patients, TRBV5-6, TRBV5-1 and TRBV20-1 among them.

With respect to this clonotype: Its antigen is undetermined.

The CDR3 is 16 residues long. CDR1 is SGHTA and CDR2 is FQGTGA in the germline V gene. V was shortened by 4 bases and J by 7 bases, with 20 bases between the two germline ends. TCR beta cDNA libraries included unique molecular identifiers. Input populations of roughly 0.95 to 10 million T cells gave rise to roughly 0.5 million cDNA molecules. TCRdb redid the calling of the PCR reads with MiXCR, one entry per CDR3 protein. Found here are approximately 630,000 distinct CDR3 sequences, 55% to 70% of them singletons; the top ten hold approximately 10%. This TCR came from a girl under 10 years old with multiple sclerosis. The specimen was blood. The genes are TRBV7-3 and TRBJ2-1; possibly TRBD2 for D (7 bases). CDR3 amino acids: CASSSAGAGVGNEQFF. CDR3 DNA sequence: TGTGCCAGCAGCTCGGCGGGGGCGGGAGTAGGAAATGAGCAGTTCTTC.